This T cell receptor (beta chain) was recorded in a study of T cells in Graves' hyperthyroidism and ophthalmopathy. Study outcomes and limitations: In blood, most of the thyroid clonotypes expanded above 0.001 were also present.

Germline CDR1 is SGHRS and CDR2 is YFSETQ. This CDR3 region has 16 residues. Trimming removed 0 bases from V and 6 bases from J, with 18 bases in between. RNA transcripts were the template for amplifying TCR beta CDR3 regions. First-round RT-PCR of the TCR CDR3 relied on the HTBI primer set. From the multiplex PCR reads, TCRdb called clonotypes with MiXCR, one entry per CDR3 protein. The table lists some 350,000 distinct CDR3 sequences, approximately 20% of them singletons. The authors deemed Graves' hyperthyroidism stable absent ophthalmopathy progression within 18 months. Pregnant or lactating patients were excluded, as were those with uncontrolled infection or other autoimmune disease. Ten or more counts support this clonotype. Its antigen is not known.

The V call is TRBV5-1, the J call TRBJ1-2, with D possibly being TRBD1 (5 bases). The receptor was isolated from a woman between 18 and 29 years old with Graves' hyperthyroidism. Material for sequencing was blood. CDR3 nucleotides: TGCGCCAGCAGCTTGGTGCAGGGTATTTCTACTAATGGCTACACCTTC. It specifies CASSLVQGISTNGYTF.